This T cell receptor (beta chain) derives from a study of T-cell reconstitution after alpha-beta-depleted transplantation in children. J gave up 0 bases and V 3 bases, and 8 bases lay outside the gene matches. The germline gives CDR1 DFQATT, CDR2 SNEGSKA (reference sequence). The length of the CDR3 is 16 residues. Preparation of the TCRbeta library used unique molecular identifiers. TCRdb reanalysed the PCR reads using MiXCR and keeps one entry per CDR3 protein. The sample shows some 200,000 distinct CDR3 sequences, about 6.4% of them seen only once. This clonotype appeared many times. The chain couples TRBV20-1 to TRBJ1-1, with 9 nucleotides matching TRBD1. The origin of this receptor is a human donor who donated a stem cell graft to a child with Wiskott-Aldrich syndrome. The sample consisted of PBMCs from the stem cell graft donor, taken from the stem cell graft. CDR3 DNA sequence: TGCAGTGCTAGTAGGCCAACAGGGGGCGTGAACACTGAAGCTTTCTTT. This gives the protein CSASRPTGGVNTEAFF.